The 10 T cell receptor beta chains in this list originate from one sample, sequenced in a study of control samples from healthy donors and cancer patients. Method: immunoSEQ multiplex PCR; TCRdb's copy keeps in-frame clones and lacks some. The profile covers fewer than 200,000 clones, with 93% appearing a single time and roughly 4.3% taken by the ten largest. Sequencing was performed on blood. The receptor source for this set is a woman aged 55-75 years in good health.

In nucleotides, the CDR3 is TGTGCCAGCAGAATAAGAGGGGATCGCGAAAAACTGTTTTTT. This codes for CASRIRGDREKLFF. This chain links TRBV27 with TRBJ1-4; possibly TRBD1 for D (5 bases). The length of the CDR3 is 14 residues. From germline, CDR1 is MNHEY and CDR2 SMNVEV (reference sequence). Trimming left V 6 bases short and J 8 bases short, with 16 bases between. Full variable domain (rest looked up from reference TRBV27 and TRBJ1-4): EAQVTQNPRYLITVTGKKLTVTCSQNMNHEYMSWYRQDPGLGLRQIYYSMNVEVTDKGDVPEGYKVSRKEKRNFPLILESPSPNQTSLYFCASRIRGDREKLFFGSGTQLSVL.

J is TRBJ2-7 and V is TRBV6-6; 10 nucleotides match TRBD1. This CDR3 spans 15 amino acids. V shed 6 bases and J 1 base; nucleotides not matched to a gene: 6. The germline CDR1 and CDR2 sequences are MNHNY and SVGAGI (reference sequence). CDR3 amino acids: CASRPPGQGSYEQYF. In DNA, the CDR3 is TGTGCCAGCAGACCACCGGGACAGGGGTCCTACGAGCAGTACTTC.

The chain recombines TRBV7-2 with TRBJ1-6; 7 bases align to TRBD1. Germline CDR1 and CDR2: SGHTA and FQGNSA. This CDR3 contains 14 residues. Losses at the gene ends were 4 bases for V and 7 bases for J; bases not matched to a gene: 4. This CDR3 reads CASSSGQDNSPLHF. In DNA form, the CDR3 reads TGTGCCAGCAGCTCAGGACAGGACAATTCACCCCTCCACTTT.

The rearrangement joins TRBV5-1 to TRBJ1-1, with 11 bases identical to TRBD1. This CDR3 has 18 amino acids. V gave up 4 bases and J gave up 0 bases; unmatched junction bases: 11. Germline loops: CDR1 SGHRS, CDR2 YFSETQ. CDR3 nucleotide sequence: TGCGCCAGCAGCCCTGGACAGGGGGCCTTGAAGATGAACACTGAAGCTTTCTTT. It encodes CASSPGQGALKMNTEAFF.

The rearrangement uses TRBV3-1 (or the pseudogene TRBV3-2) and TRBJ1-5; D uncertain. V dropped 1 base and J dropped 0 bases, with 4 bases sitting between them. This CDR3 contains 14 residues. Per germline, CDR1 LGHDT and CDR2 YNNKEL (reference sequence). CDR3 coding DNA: TGTGCCAGCAGCCAAGCTGATAGCAATCAGCCCCAGCATTTT. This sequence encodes CASSQADSNQPQHF.

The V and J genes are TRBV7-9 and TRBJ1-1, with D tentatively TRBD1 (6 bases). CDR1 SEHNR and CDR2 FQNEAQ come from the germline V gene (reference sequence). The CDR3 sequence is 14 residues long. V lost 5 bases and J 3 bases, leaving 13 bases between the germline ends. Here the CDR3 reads CASSTYPGDTEAFF. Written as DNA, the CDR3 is TGTGCCAGCAGCACATATCCAGGGGACACTGAAGCTTTCTTT.

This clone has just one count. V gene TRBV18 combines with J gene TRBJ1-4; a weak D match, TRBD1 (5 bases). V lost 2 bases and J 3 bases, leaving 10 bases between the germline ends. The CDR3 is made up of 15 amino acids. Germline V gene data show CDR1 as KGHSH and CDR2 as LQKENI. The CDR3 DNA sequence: TGTGCCAGCTCACCAGGGCCGGGGGCTAATGAAAAACTGTTTTTT. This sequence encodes CASSPGPGANEKLFF.

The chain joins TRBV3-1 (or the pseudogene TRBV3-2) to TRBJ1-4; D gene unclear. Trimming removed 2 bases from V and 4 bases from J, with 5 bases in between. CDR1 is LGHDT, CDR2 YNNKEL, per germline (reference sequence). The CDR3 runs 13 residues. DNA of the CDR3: TGTGCCAGCAGCCAAAGCTATAATGAAAAACTGTTTTTT. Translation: CASSQSYNEKLFF.

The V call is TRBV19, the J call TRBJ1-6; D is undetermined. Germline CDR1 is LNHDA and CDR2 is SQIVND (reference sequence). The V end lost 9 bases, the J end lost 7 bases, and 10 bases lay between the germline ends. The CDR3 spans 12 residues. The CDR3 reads CASGVRNSPLHF. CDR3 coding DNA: TGTGCCAGCGGGGTTAGGAATTCACCCCTCCACTTT.

The CDR3 region is CARTRQGANTGELFF. The DNA for the CDR3 is TGTGCCAGAACCCGACAGGGAGCAAACACCGGGGAGCTGTTTTTT. J is TRBJ2-2 and V is TRBV2; 7 bases are a match to TRBD1. In germline, CDR1 is SNHLY, CDR2 FYNNEI. There are 15 residues in the CDR3. J was trimmed by 2 bases and V by 9 bases; bases with no gene match: 9. Combining the CDR3 with reference TRBV2 and TRBJ2-2 gives the whole variable domain EPEVTQTPSHQVTQMGQEVILRCVPISNHLYFYWYRQILGQKVEFLVSFYNNEISEKSEIFDDQFSVERPDGSNFTLKIRSTKLEDSAMYFCARTRQGANTGELFFGEGSRLTVL.